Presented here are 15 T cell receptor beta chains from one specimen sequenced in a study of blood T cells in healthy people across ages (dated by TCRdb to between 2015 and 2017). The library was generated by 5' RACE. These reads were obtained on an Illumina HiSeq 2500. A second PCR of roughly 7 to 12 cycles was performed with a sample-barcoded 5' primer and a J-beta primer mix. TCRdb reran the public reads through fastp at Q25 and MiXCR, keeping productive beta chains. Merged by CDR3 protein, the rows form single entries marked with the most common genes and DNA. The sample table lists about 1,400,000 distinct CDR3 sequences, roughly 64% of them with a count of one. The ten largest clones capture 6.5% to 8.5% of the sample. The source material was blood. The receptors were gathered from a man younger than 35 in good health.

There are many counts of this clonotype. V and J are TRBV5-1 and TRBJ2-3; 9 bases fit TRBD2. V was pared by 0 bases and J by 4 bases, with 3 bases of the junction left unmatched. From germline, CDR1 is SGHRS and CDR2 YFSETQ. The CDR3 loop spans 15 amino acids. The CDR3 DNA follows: TGCGCCAGCAGCTTGGCTAGCGGGGTTTCAGATACGCAGTATTTT. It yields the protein CASSLASGVSDTQYF.

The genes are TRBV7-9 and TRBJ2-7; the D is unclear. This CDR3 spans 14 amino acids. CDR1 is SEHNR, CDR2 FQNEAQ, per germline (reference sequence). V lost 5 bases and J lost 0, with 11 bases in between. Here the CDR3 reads CASSPSESSYEQYF. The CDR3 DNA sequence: TGTGCCAGCAGCCCATCGGAAAGCTCCTACGAGCAGTACTTC.

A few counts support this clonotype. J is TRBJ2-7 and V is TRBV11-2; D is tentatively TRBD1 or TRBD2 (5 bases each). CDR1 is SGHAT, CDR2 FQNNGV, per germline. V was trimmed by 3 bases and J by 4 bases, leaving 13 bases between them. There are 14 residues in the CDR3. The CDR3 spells CASSFGASGYEQYF. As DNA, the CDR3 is TGTGCCAGCAGCTTTGGGGCGAGCGGTTACGAGCAGTACTTC.

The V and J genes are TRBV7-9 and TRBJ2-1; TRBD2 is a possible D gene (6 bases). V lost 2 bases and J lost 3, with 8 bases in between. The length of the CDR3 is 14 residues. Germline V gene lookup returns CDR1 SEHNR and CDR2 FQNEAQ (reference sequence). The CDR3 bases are TGTGCCAGCAGCTTACGGGAGCTCTACAATGAGCAGTTCTTC. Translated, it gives CASSLRELYNEQFF.

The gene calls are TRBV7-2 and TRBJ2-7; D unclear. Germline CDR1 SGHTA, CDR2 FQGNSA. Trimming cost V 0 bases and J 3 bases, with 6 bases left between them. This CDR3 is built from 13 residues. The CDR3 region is CASSLARHYEQYF. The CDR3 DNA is TGTGCCAGCAGCTTAGCGCGTCACTACGAGCAGTACTTC.

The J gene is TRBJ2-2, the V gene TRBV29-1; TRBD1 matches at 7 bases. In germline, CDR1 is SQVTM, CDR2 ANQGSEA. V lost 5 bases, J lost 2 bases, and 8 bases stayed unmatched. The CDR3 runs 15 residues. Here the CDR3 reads CSVRGTEVNTGELFF. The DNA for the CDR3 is TGCAGCGTTCGAGGGACAGAAGTAAACACCGGGGAGCTGTTTTTT.

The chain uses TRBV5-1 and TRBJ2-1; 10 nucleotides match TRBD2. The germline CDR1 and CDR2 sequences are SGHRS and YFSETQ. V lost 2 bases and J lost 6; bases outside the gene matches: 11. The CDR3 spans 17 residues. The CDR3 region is CASSFKTLAGGGNEQFF. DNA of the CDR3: TGCGCCAGCAGCTTCAAAACCTTAGCGGGGGGTGGCAATGAGCAGTTCTTC.

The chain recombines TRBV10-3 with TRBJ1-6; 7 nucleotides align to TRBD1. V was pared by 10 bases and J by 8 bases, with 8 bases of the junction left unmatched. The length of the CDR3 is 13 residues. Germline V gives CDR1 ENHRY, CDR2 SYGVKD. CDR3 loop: CATIQGLDSPLHF. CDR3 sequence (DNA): TGTGCCACCATACAGGGGTTGGATTCACCCCTCCACTTT.

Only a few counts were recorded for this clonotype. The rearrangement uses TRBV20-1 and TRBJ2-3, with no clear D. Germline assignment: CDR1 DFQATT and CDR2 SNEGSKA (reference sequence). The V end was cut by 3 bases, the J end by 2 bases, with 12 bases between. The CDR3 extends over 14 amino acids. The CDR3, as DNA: TGCAGTGCTAGGCCCAGCACTATCACAGATACGCAGTATTTT. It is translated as CSARPSTITDTQYF.

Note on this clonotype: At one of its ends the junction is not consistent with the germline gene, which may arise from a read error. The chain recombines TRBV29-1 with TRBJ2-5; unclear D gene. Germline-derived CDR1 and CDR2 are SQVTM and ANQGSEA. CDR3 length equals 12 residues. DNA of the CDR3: TGCAGCGTTGAAGGCAGGCAAGGGACCCAGTACTTC. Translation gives CSVEGRQGTQYF.

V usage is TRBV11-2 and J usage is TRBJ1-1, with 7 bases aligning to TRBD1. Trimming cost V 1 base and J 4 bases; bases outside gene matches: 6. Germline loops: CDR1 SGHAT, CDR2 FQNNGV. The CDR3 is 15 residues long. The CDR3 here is CASSLGYRGGTEAFF. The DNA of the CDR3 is TGTGCCAGCAGCTTAGGGTACAGGGGTGGCACTGAAGCTTTCTTT.

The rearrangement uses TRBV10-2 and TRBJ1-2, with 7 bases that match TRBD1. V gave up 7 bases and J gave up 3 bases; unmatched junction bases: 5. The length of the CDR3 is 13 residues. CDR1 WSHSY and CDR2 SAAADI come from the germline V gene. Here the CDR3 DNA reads TGCGCCAGCACCTTCACAGGGGACTATGGCTACACCTTC. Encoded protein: CASTFTGDYGYTF.

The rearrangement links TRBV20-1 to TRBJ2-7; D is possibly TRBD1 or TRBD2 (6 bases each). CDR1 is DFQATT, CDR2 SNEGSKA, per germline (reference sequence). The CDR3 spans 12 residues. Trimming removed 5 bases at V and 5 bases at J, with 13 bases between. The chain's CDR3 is CSARYGGDEQYF. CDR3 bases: TGCAGTGCTCGCTACGGGGGCGACGAGCAGTACTTC.

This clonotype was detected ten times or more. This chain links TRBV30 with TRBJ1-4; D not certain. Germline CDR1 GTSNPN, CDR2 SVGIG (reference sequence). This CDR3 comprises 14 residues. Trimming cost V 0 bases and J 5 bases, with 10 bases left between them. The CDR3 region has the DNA TGTGCCTGGAGTGTGGGAAGCTCCAATGAAAAACTGTTTTTT. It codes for CAWSVGSSNEKLFF.

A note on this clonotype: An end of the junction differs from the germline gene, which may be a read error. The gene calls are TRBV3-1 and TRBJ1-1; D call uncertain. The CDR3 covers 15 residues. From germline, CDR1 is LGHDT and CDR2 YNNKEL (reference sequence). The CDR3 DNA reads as TGTGCCGGCAGCCAAGTATCCAGGCCGAACACTGAAGCTTTCTTT. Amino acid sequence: CAGSQVSRPNTEAFF.